Following are 8 T cell receptor beta chains from one sample sequenced in a study of CD8+CD57+ T cells in acquired aplastic anemia. Profiling of TCR beta VDJ combinations and CDR3 sequences used genomic DNA as template. TCRdb redid the calling of the reads with MiXCR, one entry per CDR3 protein. Altogether 300,000 or so distinct CDR3 sequences are present, about three fifths being singletons, with the ten largest covering under 1.5%. Patients who underwent sequencing had shown CD8+CD57+ cell expansion by flow cytometry. Sequencing was done on a sample of sorted CD4+, CD8+, or CD8+CD57+ T cells (not recorded which) from PBMCs. The receptors shown here come from a human donor with aplastic anemia.

This clonotype was detected a few times. V and J are TRBV6-5 and TRBJ1-2, with D perhaps TRBD1 (6 bases). Germline CDR1 MNHEY, CDR2 SVGAGI. The V gene lost 6 bases and the J gene lost 1 base, with 15 bases spanning the gap. This CDR3 spans 15 amino acids. CDR3 region: CASRPAGALNYGYTF. The CDR3 region has the DNA TGTGCCAGCAGACCCGCGGGGGCGCTTAACTATGGCTACACCTTC.

The chain combines TRBV20-1 with TRBJ1-5; no clear D gene. V lost 3 bases, J lost 5 bases, and 8 bases lay in between. This CDR3 has 12 residues. The germline V gene has CDR1 DFQATT and CDR2 SNEGSKA (reference sequence). The CDR3 DNA is TGCAGTGCTAGCCGAGTCGATCAGCCCCAGCATTTT. Amino acids: CSASRVDQPQHF.

This clonotype was found once. One end of the junction fails to match germline, which may point to a read error. V gene TRBV20-1 combines with J gene TRBJ2-7; D assignment may be TRBD1 or TRBD2 (5 bases each). Germline V lookup: CDR1 DFQATT, CDR2 SNEGSKA (reference sequence). The CDR3 is made up of 12 amino acids. CDR3 protein: CSASSGPYGQYF. In DNA form, the CDR3 reads TGCAGTGCTAGCTCGGGACCCTACGGGCAGTACTTC.

This clonotype was found a few times. This chain connects TRBV10-2 to TRBJ1-1, with TRBD1 identical over 8 bases. J was trimmed by 3 bases and V by 10 bases; bases with no gene match: 13. Germline V CDR1 and CDR2: WSHSY, SAAADI. The CDR3 totals 15 residues. The CDR3 sequence is CATRDRGGVDTEAFF. CDR3 coding DNA: TGCGCCACTAGAGACAGGGGAGGAGTAGACACTGAAGCTTTCTTT.

The V gene is TRBV24-1, the J gene TRBJ2-7, with 8 bases fitting TRBD1. The trim removed 4 bases at V and 3 bases at J, leaving 7 bases unmatched. The CDR3 totals 15 residues. The germline CDR1 and CDR2 sequences are KGHDR and SFDVKD. The CDR3 DNA reads TGTGCCACCAGTGACGCTGGACAGGGCTTCTACGAGCAGTACTTC. It codes for CATSDAGQGFYEQYF.

Concerning this clonotype: Mismatch with germline at one junction end may stem from a read error. The chain links TRBV10-3 to TRBJ2-3; D is undetermined. Germline V lookup: CDR1 ENHRY, CDR2 SYGVKD. This CDR3 is built from 16 residues. CDR3: CSISDGQVGPSDTQYF. CDR3 coding DNA: TGTTCCATCAGTGACGGGCAGGTGGGCCCCTCAGATACGCAGTATTTT.

J is TRBJ1-5 and V is TRBV9; no reliable D call. V lost 2 bases and J lost 1, with 10 bases in between. The CDR3 runs to 15 residues. Germline CDR1 reads SGDLS; CDR2 reads YYNGEE. The CDR3 protein is CASSVGAPSNQPQHF. Written as DNA, the CDR3 is TGTGCCAGCAGCGTCGGAGCACCAAGCAATCAGCCCCAGCATTTT.

A few counts support this clonotype. V is TRBV7-9 and J is TRBJ2-7, with D perhaps assigned TRBD1 or TRBD2 (5 bases each). The V end lost 3 bases, the J end lost 5 bases, and 14 bases lay between the germline ends. Germline loops: CDR1 SEHNR, CDR2 FQNEAQ (reference sequence). CDR3 size: 14 residues. The CDR3 loop is CASSFGTGRDEQYF. The CDR3 region has the DNA TGTGCCAGCAGCTTCGGGACCGGACGGGACGAGCAGTACTTC.